This TCR beta chain was identified during a study of Graves' ophthalmopathy and Graves' hyperthyroidism. RNA served as the template for amplifying TCR beta CDR3 regions. Second-round multiplex PCR came after a first-round RT-PCR that employed HTBI primers. TCRdb itself ran the multiplex PCR reads through MiXCR, one entry per CDR3 protein. The table includes some 750,000 distinct CDR3 sequences, 40% detected once. Only a few counts were recorded for this clonotype. The antigen is not known. Findings and caveats of the study: Among expanded thyroid clonotypes above 0.001 frequency, most also occurred in blood.

The CDR3 is made up of 12 amino acids. Germline-derived CDR1 and CDR2 are LNHNV and YYDKDF (reference sequence). Trimming at V came to 5 bases and at J to 12 bases, leaving 8 bases not matched to a gene. Sequencing was done on a sample of peripheral blood. The genes are TRBV15 and TRBJ1-2, with 8 bases identical to TRBD1. This receptor was obtained from an adult man with Graves' ophthalmopathy. The CDR3 here is CATSGQGSGNTF. Here the CDR3 DNA reads TGTGCCACCAGCGGACAGGGAAGCGGAAACACCTTC.